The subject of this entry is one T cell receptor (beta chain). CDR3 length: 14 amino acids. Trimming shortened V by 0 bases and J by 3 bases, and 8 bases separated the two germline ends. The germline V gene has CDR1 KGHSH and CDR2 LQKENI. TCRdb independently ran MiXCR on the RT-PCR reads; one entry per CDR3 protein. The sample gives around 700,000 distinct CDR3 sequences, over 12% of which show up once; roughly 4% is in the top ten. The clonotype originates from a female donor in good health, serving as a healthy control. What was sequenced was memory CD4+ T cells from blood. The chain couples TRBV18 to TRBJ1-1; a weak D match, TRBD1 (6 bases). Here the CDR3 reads CASSPPTGHTEAFF. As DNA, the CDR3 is TGTGCCAGCTCACCACCGACAGGCCACACTGAAGCTTTCTTT.